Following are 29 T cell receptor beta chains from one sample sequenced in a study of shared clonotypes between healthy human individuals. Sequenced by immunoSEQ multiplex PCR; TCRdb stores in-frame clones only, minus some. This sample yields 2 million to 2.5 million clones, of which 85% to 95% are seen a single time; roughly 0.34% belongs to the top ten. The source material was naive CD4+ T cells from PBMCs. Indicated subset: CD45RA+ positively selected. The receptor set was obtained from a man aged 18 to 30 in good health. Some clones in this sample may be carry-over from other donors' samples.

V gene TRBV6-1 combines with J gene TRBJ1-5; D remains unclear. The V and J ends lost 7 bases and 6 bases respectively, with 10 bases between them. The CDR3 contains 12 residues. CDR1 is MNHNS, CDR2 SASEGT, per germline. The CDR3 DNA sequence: TGTGCCAGCAAATTTCTCGGTCAGCCCCAGCATTTT. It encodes CASKFLGQPQHF.

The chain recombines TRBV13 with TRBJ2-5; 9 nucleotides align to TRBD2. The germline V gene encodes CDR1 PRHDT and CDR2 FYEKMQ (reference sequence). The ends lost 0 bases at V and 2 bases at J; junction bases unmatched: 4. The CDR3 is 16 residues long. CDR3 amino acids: CASSLGASGTQETQYF. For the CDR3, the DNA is TGTGCCAGCAGCTTAGGGGCTAGCGGGACGCAAGAGACCCAGTACTTC.

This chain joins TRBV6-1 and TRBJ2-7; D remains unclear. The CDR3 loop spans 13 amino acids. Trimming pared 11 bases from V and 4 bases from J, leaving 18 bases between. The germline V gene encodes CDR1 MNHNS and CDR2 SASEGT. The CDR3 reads CAGSWDPGYEQYF. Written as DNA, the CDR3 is TGTGCCGGGTCATGGGATCCAGGATACGAGCAGTACTTC.

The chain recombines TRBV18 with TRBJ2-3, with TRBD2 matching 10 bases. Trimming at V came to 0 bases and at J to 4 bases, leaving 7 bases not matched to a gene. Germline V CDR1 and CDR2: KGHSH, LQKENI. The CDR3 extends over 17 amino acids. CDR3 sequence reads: CASSPPPASGSSDTQYF. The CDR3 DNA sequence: TGTGCCAGCTCACCACCGCCCGCTAGCGGGAGCTCAGATACGCAGTATTTT.

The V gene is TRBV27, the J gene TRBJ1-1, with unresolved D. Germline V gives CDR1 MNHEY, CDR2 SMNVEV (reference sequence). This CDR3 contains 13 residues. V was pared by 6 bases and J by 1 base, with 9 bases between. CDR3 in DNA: TGTGCCAGCAGCCCCTGGAGGAACACTGAAGCTTTCTTT. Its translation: CASSPWRNTEAFF.

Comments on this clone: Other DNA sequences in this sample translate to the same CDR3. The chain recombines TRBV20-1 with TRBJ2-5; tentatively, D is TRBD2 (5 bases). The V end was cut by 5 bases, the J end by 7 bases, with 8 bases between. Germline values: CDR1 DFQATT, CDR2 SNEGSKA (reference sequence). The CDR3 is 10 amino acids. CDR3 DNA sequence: TGCAGTGCTTTAAGCGGGACCCAGTACTTC. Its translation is CSALSGTQYF.

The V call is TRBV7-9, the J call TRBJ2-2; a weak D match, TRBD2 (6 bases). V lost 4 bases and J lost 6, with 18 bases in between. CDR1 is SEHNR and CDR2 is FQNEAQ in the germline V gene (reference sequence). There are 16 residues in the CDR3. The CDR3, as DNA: TGTGCCAGCAGCTCGGAGGTTTGGGGGGTCGCCGGGGAGCTGTTTTTT. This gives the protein CASSSEVWGVAGELFF. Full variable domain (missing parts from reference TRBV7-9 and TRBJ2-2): DTGVSQNPRHKITKRGQNVTFRCDPISEHNRLYWYRQTLGQGPEFLTYFQNEAQLEKSRLLSDRFSAERPKGSFSTLEIQRTEQGDSAMYLCASSSEVWGVAGELFFGEGSRLTVL.

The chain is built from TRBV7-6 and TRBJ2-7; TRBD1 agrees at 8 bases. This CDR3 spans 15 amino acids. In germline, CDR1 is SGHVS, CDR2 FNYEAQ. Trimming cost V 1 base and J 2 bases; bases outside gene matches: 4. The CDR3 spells CASSLVRDRTYEQYF. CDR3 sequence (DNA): TGTGCCAGCAGCTTAGTCCGGGACAGGACCTACGAGCAGTACTTC.

CDR3 sequence: CAISESARGGTDTQYF. CDR3 nucleotides: TGTGCCATCAGTGAGTCGGCAAGGGGGGGCACAGATACGCAGTATTTT. The chain couples TRBV10-3 to TRBJ2-3; D possibly uses TRBD1 or TRBD2 (6 bases each). Germline V lookup: CDR1 ENHRY, CDR2 SYGVKD. V was cut by 0 bases and J by 1 base, with 11 bases left in between. CDR3 size: 16 residues.

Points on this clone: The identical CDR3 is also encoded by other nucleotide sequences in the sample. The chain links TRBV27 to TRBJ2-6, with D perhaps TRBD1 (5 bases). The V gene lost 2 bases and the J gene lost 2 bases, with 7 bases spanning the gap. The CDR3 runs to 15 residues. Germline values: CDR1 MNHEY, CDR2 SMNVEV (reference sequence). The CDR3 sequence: CASSLEGAGANVLTF. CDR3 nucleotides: TGTGCCAGCAGTTTAGAAGGGGCTGGGGCCAACGTCCTGACTTTC.

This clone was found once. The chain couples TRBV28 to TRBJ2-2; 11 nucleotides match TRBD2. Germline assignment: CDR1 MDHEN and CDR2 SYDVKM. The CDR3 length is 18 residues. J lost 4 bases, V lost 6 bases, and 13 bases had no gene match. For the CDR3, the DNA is TGTGCCAGCAGCTCGCTAGCGGGAGGTTTGAGGAGCACCGGGGAGCTGTTTTTT. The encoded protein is CASSSLAGGLRSTGELFF.

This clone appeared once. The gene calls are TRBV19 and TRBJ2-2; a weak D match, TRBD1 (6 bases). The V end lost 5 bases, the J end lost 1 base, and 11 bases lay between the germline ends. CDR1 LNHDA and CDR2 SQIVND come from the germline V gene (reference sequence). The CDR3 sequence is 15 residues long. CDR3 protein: CASSRAGVNTGELFF. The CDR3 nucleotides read TGTGCCAGTAGTCGGGCAGGGGTGAACACCGGGGAGCTGTTTTTT.

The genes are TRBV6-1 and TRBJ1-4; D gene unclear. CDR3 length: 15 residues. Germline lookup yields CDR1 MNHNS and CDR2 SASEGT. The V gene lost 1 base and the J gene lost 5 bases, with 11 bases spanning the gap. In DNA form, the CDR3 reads TGTGCCAGCAGTGAAGGTTCGGCGGTAAATGAAAAACTGTTTTTT. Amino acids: CASSEGSAVNEKLFF.

In DNA, the CDR3 is TGTGCCAGCACCGCCTCCGGAGCGGGGGAGGATGGCTACACCTTC. Translation gives CASTASGAGEDGYTF. The chain employs TRBV2 and TRBJ1-2; D is possibly TRBD1 (5 bases). The V and J ends lost 7 bases and 6 bases respectively, with 21 bases between them. CDR1 is SNHLY and CDR2 is FYNNEI in the germline V gene. The CDR3 has 15 amino acids.

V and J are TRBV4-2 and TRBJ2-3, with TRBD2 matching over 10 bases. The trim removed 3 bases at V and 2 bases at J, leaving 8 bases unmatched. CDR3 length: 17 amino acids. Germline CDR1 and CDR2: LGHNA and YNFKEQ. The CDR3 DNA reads TGTGCCAGCAGCCACCCCCCGGGACTAGCGATCACAGATACGCAGTATTTT. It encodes CASSHPPGLAITDTQYF.

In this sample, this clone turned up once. The CDR3 DNA reads as TGCGCCAGCAGCTTGGTGGGTCACTACGAGCAGTACTTC. The encoded protein is CASSLVGHYEQYF. The chain links TRBV5-1 to TRBJ2-7; D unresolved. The germline V gene has CDR1 SGHRS and CDR2 YFSETQ. V was clipped by 0 bases and J by 3 bases, with 7 bases between them. The CDR3 spans 13 residues. The entire variable domain, with the rest obtained from reference TRBV5-1 and TRBJ2-7, is as follows: KAGVTQTPRYLIKTRGQQVTLSCSPISGHRSVSWYQQTPGQGLQFLFEYFSETQRNKGNFPGRFSGRQFSNSRSEMNVSTLELGDSALYLCASSLVGHYEQYFGPGTRLTVT.

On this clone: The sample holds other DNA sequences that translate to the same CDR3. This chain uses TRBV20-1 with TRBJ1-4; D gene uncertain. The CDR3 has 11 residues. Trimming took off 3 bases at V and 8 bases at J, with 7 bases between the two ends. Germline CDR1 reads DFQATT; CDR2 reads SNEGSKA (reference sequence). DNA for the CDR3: TGCAGTGCTAGCCGAGGGGAAAAACTGTTTTTT. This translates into CSASRGEKLFF.

The CDR3 DNA follows: TGTGCCTGGAGTGTATGGGGTAGCGGGAGGTTCGGGGAGCTGTTTTTT. Translation: CAWSVWGSGRFGELFF. The chain links TRBV30 to TRBJ2-2; 10 nucleotides line up with TRBD2. Germline CDR1 and CDR2: GTSNPN and SVGIG (reference sequence). V lost 0 bases to trimming and J lost 7 bases; unmatched junction nucleotides: 8. CDR3 length: 16 amino acids.

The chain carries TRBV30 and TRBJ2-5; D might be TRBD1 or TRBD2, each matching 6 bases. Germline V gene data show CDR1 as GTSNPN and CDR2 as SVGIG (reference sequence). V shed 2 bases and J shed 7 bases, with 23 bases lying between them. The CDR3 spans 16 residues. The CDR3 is CAWSMEDRAGLWTQYF. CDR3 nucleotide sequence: TGTGCCTGGAGTATGGAGGACAGAGCGGGTTTGTGGACCCAGTACTTC. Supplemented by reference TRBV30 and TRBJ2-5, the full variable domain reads SQTIHQWPATLVQPVGSPLSLECTVEGTSNPNLYWYRQAAGRGLQLLFYSVGIGQISSEVPQNLSASRPQDRQFILSSKKLLLSDSGFYLCAWSMEDRAGLWTQYFGPGTRLLVL.

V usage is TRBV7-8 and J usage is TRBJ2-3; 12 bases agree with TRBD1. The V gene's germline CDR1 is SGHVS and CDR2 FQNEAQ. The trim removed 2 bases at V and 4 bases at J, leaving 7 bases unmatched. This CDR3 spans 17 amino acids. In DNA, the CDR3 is TGTGCCAGCAGCTTAAAACCGGGACAGGGGGCCGCAGATACGCAGTATTTT. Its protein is CASSLKPGQGAADTQYF. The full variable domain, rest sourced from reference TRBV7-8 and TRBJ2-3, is GAGVSQSPRYKVAKRGQDVALRCDPISGHVSLFWYQQALGQGPEFLTYFQNEAQLDKSGLPSDRFFAERPEGSVSTLKIQRTQQEDSAVYLCASSLKPGQGAADTQYFGPGTRLTVL.

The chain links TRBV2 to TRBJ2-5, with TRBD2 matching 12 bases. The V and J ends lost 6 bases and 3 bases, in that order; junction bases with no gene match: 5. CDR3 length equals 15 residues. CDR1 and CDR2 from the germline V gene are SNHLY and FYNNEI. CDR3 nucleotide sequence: TGTGCCAGCAGCCCCAGGACTAGCGGGAAAGAGACCCAGTACTTC. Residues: CASSPRTSGKETQYF.

The CDR3 loop is CASSLAAALMNTEAFF. The CDR3 nucleotides are TGTGCCAGCAGCTTAGCGGCAGCTCTCATGAACACTGAAGCTTTCTTT. The chain links TRBV11-2 to TRBJ1-1; D gene ambiguous. CDR3 length equals 16 residues. Germline CDR1 SGHAT, CDR2 FQNNGV. Trimming left V 1 base short and J 0 bases short, with 12 bases between.

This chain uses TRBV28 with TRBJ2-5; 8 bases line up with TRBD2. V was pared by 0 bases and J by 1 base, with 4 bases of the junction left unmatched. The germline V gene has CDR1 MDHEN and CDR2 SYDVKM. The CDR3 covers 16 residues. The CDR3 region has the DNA TGTGCCAGCAGTTTATGGGGCGGGGGGATCCAAGAGACCCAGTACTTC. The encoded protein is CASSLWGGGIQETQYF.

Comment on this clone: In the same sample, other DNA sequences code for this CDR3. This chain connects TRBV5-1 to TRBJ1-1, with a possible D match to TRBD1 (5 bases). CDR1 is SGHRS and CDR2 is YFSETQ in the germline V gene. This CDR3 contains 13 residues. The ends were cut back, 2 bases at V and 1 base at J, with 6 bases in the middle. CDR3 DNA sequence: TGCGCCAGCAGCTTTCAGGGGAACACTGAAGCTTTCTTT. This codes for CASSFQGNTEAFF.

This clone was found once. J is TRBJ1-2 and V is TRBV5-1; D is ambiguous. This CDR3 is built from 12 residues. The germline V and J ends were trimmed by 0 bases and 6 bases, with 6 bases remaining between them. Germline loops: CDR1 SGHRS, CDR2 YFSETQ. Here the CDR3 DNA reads TGCGCCAGCAGCTTGGCTAAGGATGGCTACACCTTC. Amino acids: CASSLAKDGYTF.

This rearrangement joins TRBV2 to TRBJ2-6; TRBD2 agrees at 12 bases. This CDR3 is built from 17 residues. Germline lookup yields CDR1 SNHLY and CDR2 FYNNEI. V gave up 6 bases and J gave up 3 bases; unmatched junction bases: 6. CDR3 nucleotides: TGTGCCAGCAGCCGACTAGCGGGAGATTATGGGGCCAACGTCCTGACTTTC. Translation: CASSRLAGDYGANVLTF.

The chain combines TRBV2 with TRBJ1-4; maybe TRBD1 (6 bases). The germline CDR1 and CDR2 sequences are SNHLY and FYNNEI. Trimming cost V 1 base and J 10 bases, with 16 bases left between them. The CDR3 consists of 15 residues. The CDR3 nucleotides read TGTGCCAGCAGTGAAGGACAACAGGGAAGGGCAAAACTGTTTTTT. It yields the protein CASSEGQQGRAKLFF.

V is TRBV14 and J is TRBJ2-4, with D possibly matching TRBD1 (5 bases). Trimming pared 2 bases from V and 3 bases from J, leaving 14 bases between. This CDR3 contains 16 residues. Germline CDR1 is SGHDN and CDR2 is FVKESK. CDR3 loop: CASSQFTWGGKNIQYF. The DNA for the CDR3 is TGTGCCAGCAGCCAATTCACCTGGGGCGGCAAAAACATTCAGTACTTC.

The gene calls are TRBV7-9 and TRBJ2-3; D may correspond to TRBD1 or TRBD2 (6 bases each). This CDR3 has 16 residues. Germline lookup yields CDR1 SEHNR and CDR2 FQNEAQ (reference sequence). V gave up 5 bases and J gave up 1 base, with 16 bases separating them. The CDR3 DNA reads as TGTGCCAGCAGCCTGGGGGCGGGATTCCGCACAGATACGCAGTATTTT. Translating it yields CASSLGAGFRTDTQYF.